The subject of this entry is one TCR beta chain. Its antigen is still unknown. The CDR3 sequence is 14 residues long. The V end lost 8 bases, the J end lost 0 bases, and 11 bases lay between the germline ends. Germline CDR1 LNHDA, CDR2 SQIVND (reference sequence). TCRdb reprocessed the reads via MiXCR and lists one record per CDR3 protein. The sample comprises roughly 120,000 distinct CDR3 sequences, less than 30% of which are singletons, and roughly three quarters rests with the top ten. The data were obtained in a study of T cell repertoires in cytomegalovirus infection. Study-level background: Used in the study were CMV epitopes, some recently identified and HLA-C-restricted, others well-studied and HLA-B-restricted. Public TCR beta signatures provided an indication of both CMV infection and a matching HLA type. Findings and caveats of the study: The ex vivo response was dominated by HLA-C-restricted CMV-specific TCR beta clonotypes.

The V gene is TRBV19, the J gene TRBJ2-1, with D possibly called TRBD1 or TRBD2 (5 bases each). This clonotype was sampled from a human donor in good health (CMV status not recorded). Some clones in this sample may be carry-over from other donors' samples. The material sequenced was CD8+ T cells from cultured PBMCs, taken from culture after CMV antigen stimulation. CDR3 in amino acids: CASGEGSSYNEQFF. The CDR3 coding sequence is TGTGCCAGTGGCGAGGGGTCCTCCTACAATGAGCAGTTCTTC. Full variable domain (remainder filled in from reference TRBV19 and TRBJ2-1): DGGITQSPKYLFRKEGQNVTLSCEQNLNHDAMYWYRQDPGQGLRLIYYSQIVNDFQKGDIAEGYSVSREKKESFPLTVTSAQKNPTAFYLCASGEGSSYNEQFFGPGTRLTVL.